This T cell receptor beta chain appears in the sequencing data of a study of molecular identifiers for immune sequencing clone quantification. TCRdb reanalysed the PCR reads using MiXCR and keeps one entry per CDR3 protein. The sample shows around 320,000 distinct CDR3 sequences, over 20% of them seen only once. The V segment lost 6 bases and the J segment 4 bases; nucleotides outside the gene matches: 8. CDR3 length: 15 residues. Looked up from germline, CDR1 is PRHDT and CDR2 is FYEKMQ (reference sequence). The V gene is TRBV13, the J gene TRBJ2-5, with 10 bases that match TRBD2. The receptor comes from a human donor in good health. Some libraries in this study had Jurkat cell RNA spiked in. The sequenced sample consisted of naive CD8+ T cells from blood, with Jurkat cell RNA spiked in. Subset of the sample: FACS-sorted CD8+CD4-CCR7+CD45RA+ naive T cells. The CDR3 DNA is TGTGCCAGCAGTCAAGCGGGGGGGCTATCAGAGACCCAGTACTTC. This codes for CASSQAGGLSETQYF.